This entry lists 2 T cell receptor beta chains sequenced from one sample in a study of CD8 T cells in Susac syndrome. After extraction with the RNeasy kit, 0.5 to 1 ug of the RNA was reverse transcribed using random hexamers. TCRdb redid the calling of the immunoSEQ multiplex PCR reads with MiXCR, one entry per CDR3 protein. Of 130,000 to 150,000 distinct CDR3 sequences listed, 90% to 97% are singletons. Source material: CD4+ T cells from PBMCs. Source of these receptors: a human donor with Susac syndrome.

The chain is built from TRBV9 and TRBJ2-1; D not certain. CDR3 size: 14 residues. With 5 bases removed from V and 0 bases from J, the gap between germline ends came to 9 bases. Germline V lookup: CDR1 SGDLS, CDR2 YYNGEE. The CDR3 bases are TGTGCCAGCAGTGGATCTAGCTCCTACAATGAGCAGTTCTTC. Its protein product is CASSGSSSYNEQFF.

The chain uses TRBV6-2 or TRBV6-3 and TRBJ2-1; perhaps TRBD1 as D (5 bases). This CDR3 comprises 13 residues. Germline V gene sequence: CDR1 MNHEY, CDR2 SVGEGT. Trimming took 6 bases from V and 4 from J, leaving 10 bases between them. The CDR3 nucleotides are TGTGCCAGCAGACCCGACAGTTACAATGAGCAGTTCTTC. It is translated as CASRPDSYNEQFF.